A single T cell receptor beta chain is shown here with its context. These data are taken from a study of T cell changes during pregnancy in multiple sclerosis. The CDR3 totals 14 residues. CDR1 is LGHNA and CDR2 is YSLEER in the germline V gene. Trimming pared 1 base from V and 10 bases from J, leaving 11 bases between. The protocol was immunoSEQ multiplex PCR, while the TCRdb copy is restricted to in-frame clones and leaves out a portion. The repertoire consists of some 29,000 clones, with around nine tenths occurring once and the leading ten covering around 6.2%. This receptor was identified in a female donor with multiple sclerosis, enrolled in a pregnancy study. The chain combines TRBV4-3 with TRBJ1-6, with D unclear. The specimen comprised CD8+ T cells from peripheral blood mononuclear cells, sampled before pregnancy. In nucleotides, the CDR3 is TGCGCCAGCAGCCAAGTAGTGGAGAGCTCACCCCTCCACTTT. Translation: CASSQVVESSPLHF.